The 30 T cell receptor beta chains listed next were all sequenced from one sample in a study of breast tumors, draining lymph nodes, adjacent tissues. Samples came from axillary lymph nodes draining the breast cancer. TCRdb processed the multiplex PCR reads anew with MiXCR; each CDR3 protein has one entry. The table records about 180,000 distinct CDR3 sequences, around a third of them present only once. Material: axillary lymph node tissue. The receptors shown here come from a female donor with breast cancer. Some clones in this sample may be carry-over from other donors' samples.

This clonotype was observed many times. This chain uses TRBV7-8 with TRBJ2-6, with D unclear. Trimming cost V 8 bases and J 2 bases, with 19 bases left between them. The germline V gene encodes CDR1 SGHVS and CDR2 FQNEAQ. This CDR3 spans 17 amino acids. The CDR3 region is CASSLSILPTGANVLTF. The CDR3 nucleotides read TGTGCCAGCTCCCTATCGATACTTCCGACTGGGGCCAACGTCCTGACTTTC.

For this clonotype: This may stem from a read error, because a much larger clone lies one nucleotide away. V gene TRBV7-9 combines with J gene TRBJ2-7; TRBD1 matches at 8 bases. Germline V gives CDR1 SEHNR, CDR2 FQNEAQ (reference sequence). The CDR3 runs to 12 residues. CDR3 coding DNA: TGTGTCAGCAGCCGACAGGGGTACGAGCAGTACTTC. The encoded protein is CVSSRQGYEQYF. Supplemented by reference TRBV7-9 and TRBJ2-7, the full variable domain reads DTGVSQNPRHKITKRGQNVTFRCDPISEHNRLYWYRQTLGQGPEFLTYFQNEAQLEKSRLLSDRFSAERPKGSFSTLEIQRTEQGDSAMYLCVSSRQGYEQYFGPGTRLTVT.

This clonotype has only a few counts. This chain connects TRBV6-1 to TRBJ2-3; 9 nucleotides line up with TRBD1. Trimming took 6 bases from V and 6 from J; bases not matched to a gene: 10. The V gene's germline CDR1 is MNHNS and CDR2 SASEGT. There are 15 residues in the CDR3. The CDR3 DNA sequence: TGTGCCAGCAGACCCGGGACAGGGTCCCCCGATACGCAGTATTTT. Residues: CASRPGTGSPDTQYF.

About this clonotype itself: Germline and junction disagree at one end, which may indicate a read error. The V and J genes are TRBV20-1 and TRBJ2-2; TRBD2 matches at 7 bases. The CDR3 is 15 residues long. CDR1 is DFQATT, CDR2 SNEGSKA, per germline (reference sequence). CDR3 loop: CSASLPGLREREQFF. CDR3 DNA sequence: TGCAGTGCTAGTCTGCCGGGACTACGGGAAAGGGAGCAGTTTTTT.

The genes are TRBV5-1 and TRBJ1-4; 9 nucleotides match TRBD1. Losses at the gene ends were 5 bases for V and 8 bases for J; bases not matched to a gene: 31. Germline CDR1 SGHRS, CDR2 YFSETQ. The CDR3 length is 22 residues. CDR3 DNA: TGCGCCAGCAGGGGGGGACAGGGTCCCCAGTACGAGGGAGACCCACAATGGGAAAAACTGTTTTTT. Protein sequence: CASRGGQGPQYEGDPQWEKLFF.

This clonotype was detected ten times or more. The genes are TRBV7-2 and TRBJ2-3; the D is unclear. Germline V gene sequence: CDR1 SGHTA, CDR2 FQGNSA. The CDR3 length is 12 residues. V was pared by 6 bases and J by 4 bases, with 8 bases between. The CDR3 region is CASRYRADTQYF. The DNA for the CDR3 is TGTGCCAGCAGGTACAGAGCAGATACGCAGTATTTT. Together with reference TRBV7-2 and TRBJ2-3, the CDR3 gives the full variable domain: GAGVSQSPSNKVTEKGKDVELRCDPISGHTALYWYRQSLGQGLEFLIYFQGNSAPDKSGLPSDRFSAERTGGSVSTLTIQRTQQEDSAVYLCASRYRADTQYFGPGTRLTVL.

Ten or more counts support this clonotype. This chain uses TRBV29-1 with TRBJ1-2, with D maybe TRBD1 (6 bases). V was shortened by 4 bases and J by 0 bases, with 18 bases between the two germline ends. The length of the CDR3 is 16 residues. CDR1 SQVTM and CDR2 ANQGSEA come from the germline V gene. The DNA of the CDR3 is TGCAGCGTTGGCCCCAACACAGGGTCTTCTAACTATGGCTACACCTTC. It codes for CSVGPNTGSSNYGYTF.

This clonotype was detected many times. The chain links TRBV20-1 to TRBJ1-2, with 8 positions matching TRBD1. The germline V gene encodes CDR1 DFQATT and CDR2 SNEGSKA (reference sequence). This CDR3 is built from 14 residues. Losses at the gene ends were 6 bases for V and 2 bases for J; bases not matched to a gene: 8. The CDR3 bases are TGCAGTGCCCAGATGACAGGGGCCAACTATGGCTACACCTTC. It translates to CSAQMTGANYGYTF.

This chain links TRBV27 with TRBJ2-3, with a possible D match to TRBD2 (6 bases). Trimming pared 5 bases from V and 4 bases from J, leaving 16 bases between. The CDR3 covers 15 residues. Germline-derived CDR1 and CDR2 are MNHEY and SMNVEV (reference sequence). The CDR3 nucleotides read TGTGCCAGCAGTCCGAGTCCGGAGGGCTCAGATACGCAGTATTTT. Translated: CASSPSPEGSDTQYF.

This clonotype was seen ten or more times. The chain uses TRBV27 and TRBJ1-4; 9 positions agree with TRBD1. The CDR3 is 14 amino acids. V dropped 3 bases and J dropped 10; count of bases not matched to a gene: 6. Germline CDR1 and CDR2: MNHEY and SMNVEV (reference sequence). The CDR3 spells CASSFSGQGGKLFF. The CDR3 nucleotides are TGTGCCAGCAGTTTCTCGGGACAGGGCGGAAAACTGTTTTTT. Full variable domain (remainder filled in from reference TRBV27 and TRBJ1-4): EAQVTQNPRYLITVTGKKLTVTCSQNMNHEYMSWYRQDPGLGLRQIYYSMNVEVTDKGDVPEGYKVSRKEKRNFPLILESPSPNQTSLYFCASSFSGQGGKLFFGSGTQLSVL.

V usage is TRBV19 and J usage is TRBJ2-6; 8 bases map to TRBD1. CDR1 and CDR2 from the germline V gene are LNHDA and SQIVND (reference sequence). This CDR3 has 16 residues. The V segment lost 6 bases and the J segment 2 bases; nucleotides outside the gene matches: 6. CDR3 in amino acids: CASSRTGSAGANVLTF. The CDR3 DNA reads as TGTGCCAGTAGCAGGACAGGGTCTGCTGGGGCCAACGTCCTGACTTTC.

There are many counts of this clonotype. The chain has TRBV10-3 and TRBJ1-5; TRBD1 aligns across 7 bases. The CDR3 length is 15 residues. V was clipped by 3 bases and J by 4 bases; unmatched bases: 6. Germline CDR1 reads ENHRY; CDR2 reads SYGVKD. CDR3 loop: CAISELGQSNQPQHF. In DNA form, the CDR3 reads TGTGCCATCAGTGAATTGGGACAGAGTAATCAGCCCCAGCATTTT.

At least ten counts were recorded for this clonotype. J is TRBJ1-5 and V is TRBV27; 8 bases match TRBD1. The V and J ends lost 5 bases and 5 bases, in that order; junction bases with no gene match: 8. The CDR3 runs 15 residues. Germline CDR1 reads MNHEY; CDR2 reads SMNVEV (reference sequence). CDR3 region: CASSLRTGIHQPQHF. Here the CDR3 DNA reads TGTGCCAGCAGTCTCCGGACAGGGATCCATCAGCCCCAGCATTTT.

To note about this clonotype: A clone one base away is much larger, so this may be a read error. The V and J genes are TRBV19 and TRBJ2-6; 7 bases agree with TRBD2. CDR3 length: 19 amino acids. Germline CDR1 reads LNHDA; CDR2 reads SQIVND (reference sequence). The CDR3 spells CASSMGGGSLLSGANALTF. The CDR3 DNA follows: TGTGCCAGTAGTATGGGGGGGGGGTCTCTTCTCTCTGGGGCCAACGCCCTGACTTTC.

The chain links TRBV11-3 to TRBJ1-1, with TRBD1 identical over 10 bases. Per the germline V gene, CDR1 is SGHNT and CDR2 is YENEEA. The CDR3 is made up of 13 amino acids. Germline trimming cut 4 bases from V and 6 bases from J; bases unmatched to any gene: 2. CDR3 loop: CASSWDRGSEAFF. The CDR3 nucleotides read TGTGCCAGCAGCTGGGACAGGGGCTCTGAAGCTTTCTTT.

This clonotype was detected ten times or more. V gene TRBV5-1 combines with J gene TRBJ1-2; no reliable D call. The CDR3 has 16 residues. CDR1 SGHRS and CDR2 YFSETQ come from the germline V gene. Trimming shortened V by 0 bases and J by 2 bases, and 14 bases separated the two germline ends. CDR3 coding DNA: TGCGCCAGCAGCTTGGGCGACGGTTCCTTCAACTATGGCTACACCTTC. Residues: CASSLGDGSFNYGYTF.

This clonotype was picked up a small number of times. One junction end disagrees with the germline gene, perhaps due to a read error. This chain connects TRBV7-9 to TRBJ1-2; 8 bases are shared with TRBD1. Germline CDR1 reads SEHNR; CDR2 reads FQNEAQ (reference sequence). The length of the CDR3 is 15 residues. The CDR3 region has the DNA TGTGCCAGCAGCCTCCCAGGGGGCTGGAACTATGGCTACCCCTTC. Translated: CASSLPGGWNYGYPF.

The CDR3 DNA follows: TGTGCCAGTAGTACCCTTGCGGGAGAAGTAGAAGAGACCCAGTACTTC. Translated, it gives CASSTLAGEVEETQYF. The gene calls are TRBV19 and TRBJ2-5; 7 bases align to TRBD2. Unmatched junction bases numbered 11, after V lost 4 bases and J lost 3 bases. Germline values: CDR1 LNHDA, CDR2 SQIVND (reference sequence). The CDR3 is made up of 16 amino acids.

The genes are TRBV29-1 and TRBJ2-5, with TRBD2 matching over 11 bases. With 4 bases clipped from V and 5 bases from J, the junction kept 9 bases outside the gene matches. CDR3 length: 15 amino acids. The germline CDR1 and CDR2 sequences are SQVTM and ANQGSEA. DNA of the CDR3: TGCAGCGTTGTGGGTAGCGGGAGGGCCGGGGAGACCCAGTACTTC. Encoded protein: CSVVGSGRAGETQYF.

Only a few counts were recorded for this clonotype. The gene calls are TRBV12-3 or TRBV12-4 and TRBJ2-7, with D hard to call. The V gene lost 3 bases and the J gene lost 4 bases, with 13 bases spanning the gap. This CDR3 region has 14 residues. The CDR3 nucleotides are TGTGCCAGCAGTTTCCAGCGTCCGAGGTACGAGCAGTACTTC. Its translation: CASSFQRPRYEQYF.

A word on this clonotype: A much larger clone sits a single nucleotide away, making a read error possible. The V gene is TRBV4-1, the J gene TRBJ1-3; unclear D gene. Trimming removed 5 bases from V and 0 bases from J, with 17 bases in between. Germline-derived CDR1 and CDR2 are MGHRA and YSYEKL. This CDR3 has 17 residues. CDR3 residues: CASSGDGRLLSGNTIYF. The CDR3 DNA reads TGCGCCAGCAGCGGGGATGGCAGGCTGCTCTCTGGAAACACCATATATTTT.

Here the CDR3 reads CSVEVAGEADTQYF. In nucleotides, the CDR3 is TGCAGCGTTGAAGTAGCGGGAGAGGCAGATACGCAGTATTTT. V is TRBV29-1 and J is TRBJ2-3, with 9 bases matching TRBD2. V shed 1 base and J 4 bases; nucleotides not matched to a gene: 3. CDR1 is SQVTM, CDR2 ANQGSEA, per germline. CDR3 size: 14 residues.

To note about this clonotype: A much larger clone is a single base away; this may be a read error. V usage is TRBV6-5 and J usage is TRBJ2-7; D may correspond to TRBD1 or TRBD2 (5 bases each). From germline, CDR1 is MNHEY and CDR2 SVGAGI. This CDR3 has 15 residues. The CDR3 bases are TGTGCCAGCAGTTACCGACCGGGACCGGCCTACGGGCAGTACTTC. Protein sequence: CASSYRPGPAYGQYF.

This clonotype was recorded many times. The gene calls are TRBV7-6 and TRBJ2-5, with D tentatively TRBD1 or TRBD2 (5 bases each). The CDR3 runs to 15 residues. Trimming shortened V by 5 bases and J by 4 bases, and 17 bases separated the two germline ends. Germline assignment: CDR1 SGHVS and CDR2 FNYEAQ. The CDR3 nucleotides read TGTGCCAGCAGCAAAGCTCCGGGACGAGGAGAGACCCAGTACTTC. It yields the protein CASSKAPGRGETQYF.

This clonotype was recorded many times. Just one base apart from a much larger clone, this may be a read error. The gene calls are TRBV9 and TRBJ1-4, with D tentatively TRBD1 (5 bases). Looked up from germline, CDR1 is SGDLS and CDR2 is YYNGEE. The CDR3 has 15 amino acids. CDR3 residues: CANSVEGTYGEKLFF. DNA of the CDR3: TGTGCCAACAGCGTAGAAGGGACGTACGGAGAAAAACTGTTTTTT.

CDR3 amino acids: CASSQLSSDSYEQYF. CDR3 bases: TGTGCCAGCAGCCAGCTCTCTAGCGACTCCTACGAGCAGTACTTC. This chain links TRBV3-1 with TRBJ2-7; D may be TRBD2 (6 bases). The V and J ends lost 3 bases and 0 bases respectively, with 12 bases between them. Per germline, CDR1 LGHDT and CDR2 YNNKEL (reference sequence). This CDR3 contains 15 residues.

This clonotype was seen repeatedly, ten times or more. The V call is TRBV30, the J call TRBJ2-3, with 7 nucleotides matching TRBD1. Trimming at V came to 5 bases and at J to 0 bases, leaving 14 bases not matched to a gene. Per germline, CDR1 GTSNPN and CDR2 SVGIG (reference sequence). This CDR3 region has 17 residues. The CDR3 is CAWLDRSAYPSTDTQYF. Written as DNA, the CDR3 is TGTGCCTGGTTGGACAGGTCCGCCTATCCTAGCACAGATACGCAGTATTTT.

This clonotype was seen many times. The rearrangement links TRBV25-1 to TRBJ1-3; no reliable D call. Germline-derived CDR1 and CDR2 are MGHDK and SYGVNS. Deletions cut 3 bases from V and 4 bases from J, with 10 bases between. The CDR3 has 14 amino acids. Here the CDR3 DNA reads TGTGCCAGCAGTGAGCTGCGAGCCGGAAACACCATATATTTT. As protein: CASSELRAGNTIYF. Together with reference TRBV25-1 and TRBJ1-3, the CDR3 gives the full variable domain: EADIYQTPRYLVIGTGKKITLECSQTMGHDKMYWYQQDPGMELHLIHYSYGVNSTEKGDLSSESTVSRIRTEHFPLTLESARPSHTSQYLCASSELRAGNTIYFGEGSWLTVV.

This clonotype occurred many times. The V and J genes are TRBV9 and TRBJ2-3; 11 bases map to TRBD2. CDR1 is SGDLS and CDR2 is YYNGEE in the germline V gene. Germline trimming cut 4 bases from V and 3 bases from J; bases unmatched to any gene: 16. There are 19 residues in the CDR3. CDR3 protein: CASSPPRVLAGGPTDTQYF. The CDR3 coding sequence is TGTGCCAGCAGCCCACCGAGGGTGCTAGCGGGAGGACCGACAGATACGCAGTATTTT.

At least ten counts were recorded for this clonotype. The gene calls are TRBV20-1 and TRBJ2-1, with TRBD2 identical over 8 bases. Looked up from germline, CDR1 is DFQATT and CDR2 is SNEGSKA (reference sequence). This CDR3 region has 17 residues. After removal of 3 bases from V and 0 bases from J, the junction contained 10 bases not matched to a gene. CDR3 nucleotide sequence: TGCAGTGCTAGCCGGAGCGGGGGAACTAGCTCCTACAATGAGCAGTTCTTC. Protein sequence: CSASRSGGTSSYNEQFF.